These T cell receptor beta chains were read from a single sample in a study of blood T cell repertoires in COVID-19. Some clones are missing from TCRdb's copy, which holds only in-frame ones; the method was immunoSEQ multiplex PCR. The table shows approximately 38,000 clones, with around 95% occurring only once. Material: peripheral blood. The receptors originated from a human donor with active COVID-19. The donor label of this sample is uncertain. Both conserved end residues are trimmed from each CDR3. Each record gives: V gene, clone size, CDR3 protein. Where a row states a size, it is once, few, many or the class of an expanded clone; other rows omit it.

>TRBV18|-
ASSPGQISTDTQY
>TRBV5-6|-
ASELGYSSYEQY
>TRBV5-6|-
ASSFGTIYEQY
>TRBV19|-
ASIASGSGNTIY
>TRBV11-2|-
ASSLDRQGTYGYT
>TRBV20-1|-
SASDGFNEKLF
>TRBV15|-
ATDKLPDYTTGELF
>TRBV6-4|few
ASSAGTEYGYT
>TRBV28|-
AAGTAAKNIQY
>TRBV28|once
ASSLLTDTQY
>TRBV11-3|once
ASRLSDRTEAF
>TRBV7-8|-
ASSPGTGGNQPQH
>TRBV28|-
ASSERTGGQVNIQY
>TRBV19|-
ARGGRGGDEKLF
>TRBV4-3|once
ASSEQGARDSSYEQY